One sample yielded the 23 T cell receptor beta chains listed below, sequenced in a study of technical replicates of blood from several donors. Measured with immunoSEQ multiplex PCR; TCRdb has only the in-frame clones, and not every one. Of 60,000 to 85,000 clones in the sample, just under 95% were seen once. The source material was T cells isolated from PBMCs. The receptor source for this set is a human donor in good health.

In DNA form, the CDR3 reads TGTGCCTGGAGTGTATCGGGCACTGAAGCTTTCTTT. Translation: CAWSVSGTEAFF. The chain joins TRBV30 to TRBJ1-1; D is ambiguous. The CDR3 length is 12 residues. The V end was cut by 0 bases, the J end by 4 bases, with 6 bases between. Germline V gene sequence: CDR1 GTSNPN, CDR2 SVGIG (reference sequence).

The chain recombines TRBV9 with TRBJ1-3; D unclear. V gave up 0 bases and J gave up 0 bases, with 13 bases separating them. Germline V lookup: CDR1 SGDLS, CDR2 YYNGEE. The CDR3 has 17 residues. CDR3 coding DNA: TGTGCCAGCAGCGTAGAAAACAGACCAATCTCTGGAAACACCATATATTTT. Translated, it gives CASSVENRPISGNTIYF.

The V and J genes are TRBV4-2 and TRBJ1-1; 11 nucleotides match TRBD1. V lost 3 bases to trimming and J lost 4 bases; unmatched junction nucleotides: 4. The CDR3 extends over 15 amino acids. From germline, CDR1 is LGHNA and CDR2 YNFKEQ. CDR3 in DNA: TGTGCCAGCAGCCATGGACAGGGGGCTGGCACTGAAGCTTTCTTT. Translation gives CASSHGQGAGTEAFF.

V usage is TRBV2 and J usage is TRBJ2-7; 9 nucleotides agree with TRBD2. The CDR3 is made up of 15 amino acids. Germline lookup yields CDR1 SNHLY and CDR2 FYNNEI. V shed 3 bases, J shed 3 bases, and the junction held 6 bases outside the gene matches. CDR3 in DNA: TGTGCCAGCAGTGACGCGCGGGAGGGCGGCTACGAGCAGTACTTC. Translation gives CASSDAREGGYEQYF. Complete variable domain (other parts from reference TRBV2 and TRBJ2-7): EPEVTQTPSHQVTQMGQEVILRCVPISNHLYFYWYRQILGQKVEFLVSFYNNEISEKSEIFDDQFSVERPDGSNFTLKIRSTKLEDSAMYFCASSDAREGGYEQYFGPGTRLTVT.

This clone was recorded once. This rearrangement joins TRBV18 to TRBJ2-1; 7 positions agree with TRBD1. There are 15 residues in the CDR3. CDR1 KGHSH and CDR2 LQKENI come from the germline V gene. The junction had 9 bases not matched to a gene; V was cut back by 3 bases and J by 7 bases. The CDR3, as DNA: TGTGCCAGCTCACCTCTAGGACAGGTAGAGAATGAGCAGTTCTTC. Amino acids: CASSPLGQVENEQFF.

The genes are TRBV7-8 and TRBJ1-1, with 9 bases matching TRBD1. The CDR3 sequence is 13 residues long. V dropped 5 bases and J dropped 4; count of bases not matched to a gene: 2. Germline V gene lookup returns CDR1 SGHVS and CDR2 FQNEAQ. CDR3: CASSIQGATEAFF. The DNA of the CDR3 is TGTGCCAGCAGCATACAGGGGGCCACTGAAGCTTTCTTT.

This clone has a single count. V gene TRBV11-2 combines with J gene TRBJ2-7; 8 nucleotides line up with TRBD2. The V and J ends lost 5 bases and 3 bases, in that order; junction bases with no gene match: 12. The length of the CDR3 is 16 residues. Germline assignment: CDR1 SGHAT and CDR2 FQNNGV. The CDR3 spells CASSPILAVPRYEQYF. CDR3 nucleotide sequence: TGTGCCAGCAGCCCGATACTAGCGGTTCCCCGCTACGAGCAGTACTTC.

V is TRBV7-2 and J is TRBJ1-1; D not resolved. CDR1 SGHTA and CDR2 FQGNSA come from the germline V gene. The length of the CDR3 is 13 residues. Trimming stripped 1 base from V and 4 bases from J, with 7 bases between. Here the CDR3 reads CASSLGLSTEAFF. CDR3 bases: TGTGCCAGCAGCTTAGGTCTGTCCACTGAAGCTTTCTTT.

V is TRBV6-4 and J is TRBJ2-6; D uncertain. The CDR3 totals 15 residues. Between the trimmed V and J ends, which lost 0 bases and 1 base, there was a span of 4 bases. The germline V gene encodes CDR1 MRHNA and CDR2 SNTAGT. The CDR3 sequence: CASSDSSSGANVLTF. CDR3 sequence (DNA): TGTGCCAGCAGTGACTCGAGTTCTGGGGCCAACGTCCTGACTTTC.

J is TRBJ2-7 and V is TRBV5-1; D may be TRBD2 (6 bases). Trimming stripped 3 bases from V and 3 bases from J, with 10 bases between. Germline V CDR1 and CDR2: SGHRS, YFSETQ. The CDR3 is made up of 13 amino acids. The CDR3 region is CASSSGERYEQYF. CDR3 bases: TGCGCCAGCAGCTCGGGGGAGCGCTACGAGCAGTACTTC.

For the CDR3, the DNA is TGTGCCAGCAGCCAGTTACAGGGATCCCACTATGGCTACACCTTC. Encoded protein: CASSQLQGSHYGYTF. The chain is built from TRBV14 and TRBJ1-2, with D perhaps TRBD1 (6 bases). Germline CDR1 and CDR2: SGHDN and FVKESK. This CDR3 region has 15 residues. V was shortened by 3 bases and J by 3 bases, with 14 bases between the two germline ends. Drawing the rest from reference TRBV14 and TRBJ1-2, the complete variable domain is EAGVTQFPSHSVIEKGQTVTLRCDPISGHDNLYWYRRVMGKEIKFLLHFVKESKQDESGMPNNRFLAERTGGTYSTLKVQPAELEDSGVYFCASSQLQGSHYGYTFGSGTRLTVV.

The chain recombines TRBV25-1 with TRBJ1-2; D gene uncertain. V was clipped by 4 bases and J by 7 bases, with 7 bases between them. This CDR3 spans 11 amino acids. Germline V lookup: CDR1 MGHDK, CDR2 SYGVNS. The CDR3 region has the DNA TGTGCCAGCAGTGCCAGGTCTGGCTACACCTTC. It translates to CASSARSGYTF.

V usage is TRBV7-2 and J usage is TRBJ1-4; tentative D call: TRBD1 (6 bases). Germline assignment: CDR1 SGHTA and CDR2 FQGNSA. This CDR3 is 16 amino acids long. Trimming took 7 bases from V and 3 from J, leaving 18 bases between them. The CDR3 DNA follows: TGTGCCAGCACCTCTGAGTCTGGACAGTCTAATGAAAAACTGTTTTTT. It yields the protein CASTSESGQSNEKLFF.

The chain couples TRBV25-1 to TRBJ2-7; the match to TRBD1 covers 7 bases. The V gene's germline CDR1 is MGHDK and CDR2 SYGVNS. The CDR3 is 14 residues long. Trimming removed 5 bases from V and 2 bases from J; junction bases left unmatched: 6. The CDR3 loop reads CASSPGQTTYEQYF. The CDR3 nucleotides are TGTGCCAGCAGTCCGGGACAGACAACCTACGAGCAGTACTTC.

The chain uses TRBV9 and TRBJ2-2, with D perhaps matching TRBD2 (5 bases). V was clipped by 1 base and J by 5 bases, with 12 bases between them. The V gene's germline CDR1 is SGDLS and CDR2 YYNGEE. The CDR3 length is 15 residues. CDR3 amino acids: CASSVSSEITGELFF. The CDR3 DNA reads TGTGCCAGCAGCGTAAGTAGCGAGATAACCGGGGAGCTGTTTTTT.

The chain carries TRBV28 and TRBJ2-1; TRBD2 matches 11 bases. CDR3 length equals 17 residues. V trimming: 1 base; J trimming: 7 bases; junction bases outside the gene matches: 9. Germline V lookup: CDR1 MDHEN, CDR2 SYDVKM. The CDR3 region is CASSLFIVAGGPNEQFF. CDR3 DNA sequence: TGTGCCAGCAGTTTATTTATCGTAGCGGGAGGGCCTAATGAGCAGTTCTTC.

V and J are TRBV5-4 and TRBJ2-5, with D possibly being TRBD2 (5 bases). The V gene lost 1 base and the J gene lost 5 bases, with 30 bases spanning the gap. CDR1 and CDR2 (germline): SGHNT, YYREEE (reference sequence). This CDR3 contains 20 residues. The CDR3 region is CASSLRRQGKGRAESETQYF. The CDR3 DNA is TGTGCCAGCAGCTTGAGGAGGCAAGGGAAGGGAAGAGCGGAGAGCGAGACCCAGTACTTC.

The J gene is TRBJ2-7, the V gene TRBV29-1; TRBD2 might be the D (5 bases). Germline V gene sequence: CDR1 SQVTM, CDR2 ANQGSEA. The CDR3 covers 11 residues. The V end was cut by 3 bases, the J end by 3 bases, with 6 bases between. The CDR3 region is CSVEAGYEQYF. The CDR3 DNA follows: TGCAGCGTTGAGGCGGGCTACGAGCAGTACTTC.

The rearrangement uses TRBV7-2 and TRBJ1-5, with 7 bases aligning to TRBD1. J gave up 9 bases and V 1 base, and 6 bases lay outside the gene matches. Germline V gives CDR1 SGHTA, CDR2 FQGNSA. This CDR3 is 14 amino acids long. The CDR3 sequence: CASSLGQGVPPQHF. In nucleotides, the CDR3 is TGTGCCAGCAGCTTAGGGCAGGGGGTTCCGCCCCAGCATTTT.

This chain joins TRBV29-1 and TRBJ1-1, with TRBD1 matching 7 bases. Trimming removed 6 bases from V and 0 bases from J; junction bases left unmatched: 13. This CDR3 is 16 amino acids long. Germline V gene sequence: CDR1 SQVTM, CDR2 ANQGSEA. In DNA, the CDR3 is TGCAGCGTAAGGGGAACGACAGGGCCCTTGAACACTGAAGCTTTCTTT. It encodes CSVRGTTGPLNTEAFF.

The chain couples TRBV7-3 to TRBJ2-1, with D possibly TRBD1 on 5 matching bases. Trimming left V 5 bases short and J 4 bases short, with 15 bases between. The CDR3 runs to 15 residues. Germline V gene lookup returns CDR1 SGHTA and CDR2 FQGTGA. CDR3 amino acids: CASSRISTAYNEQFF. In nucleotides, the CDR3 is TGTGCCAGCAGCCGAATTTCGACAGCATACAATGAGCAGTTCTTC.

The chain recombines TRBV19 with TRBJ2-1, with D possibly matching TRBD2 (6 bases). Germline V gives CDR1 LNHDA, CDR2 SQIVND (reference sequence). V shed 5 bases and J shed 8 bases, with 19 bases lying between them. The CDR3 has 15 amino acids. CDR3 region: CASSWVGGLGDEQFF. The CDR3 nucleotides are TGTGCCAGTAGTTGGGTTGGAGGGTTAGGCGATGAGCAGTTCTTC.

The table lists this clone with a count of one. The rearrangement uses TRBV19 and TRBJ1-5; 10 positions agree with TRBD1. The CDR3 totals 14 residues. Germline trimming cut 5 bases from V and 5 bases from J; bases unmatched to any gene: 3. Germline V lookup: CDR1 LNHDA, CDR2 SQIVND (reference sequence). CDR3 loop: CASSWTGGYQPQHF. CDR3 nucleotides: TGTGCCAGTAGTTGGACAGGGGGTTATCAGCCCCAGCATTTT.